This TCR beta chain was sequenced for a study of HIV-infected patients and healthy controls. This clonotype showed up many times. Germline CDR1 MGHRA, CDR2 YSYEKL. This CDR3 has 14 residues. Between the trimmed V and J ends, which lost 5 bases and 4 bases, there was a span of 14 bases. TCRdb reanalysed the 5' RACE reads using MiXCR and keeps one entry per CDR3 protein. The sample has approximately 64,000 distinct CDR3 sequences; 15% to 20% are singletons. This chain connects TRBV4-1 to TRBJ1-1, with D maybe TRBD1 (6 bases). Sequencing used CD4+ T cells from blood. The TCR comes from a human donor in good health. The CDR3 sequence: CASSGSWGATEAFF. DNA of the CDR3: TGCGCCAGCAGCGGATCGTGGGGGGCCACTGAAGCTTTCTTT.